The text below deals with one TCR beta chain. Its matching antigen is unknown. This sample is drawn from a study of beta chain features in type 1 diabetes. CDR3 length: 13 amino acids. In germline, CDR1 is KGHSH, CDR2 LQKENI. V lost 6 bases and J lost 6, with 12 bases in between. Investigators reverse transcribed all isolated RNA, so they sequenced expressed TCRB transcripts. The repertoire was sequenced with immunoSEQ multiplex PCR; TCRdb's copy has only in-frame clones and lacks some. The repertoire holds 600,000 to 700,000 clones, with approximately 13% as singletons. Overall study results and limits: Among all four CD4+ subsets, Type 1 diabetes patients had TCRB CDR3s that were moderately but significantly shorter.

Per donor, one heparinised blood draw averaged about 116 mL. Via the markers CD45RO/CCR7/CD25/CD127/CD95/CD27, stem cell-like memory, regulatory, central memory and naive CD4+ cells were sorted. Sorted populations all exceeded 95% purity. This chain joins TRBV18 and TRBJ1-5, with a tentative D call TRBD1 (5 bases). The source is a man younger than 45 with type 1 diabetes. Specimen: naive CD4+ T cells from blood. DNA of the CDR3: TGTGCCAGCTCCAGTGAAGACAGTCAGCCCCAGCATTTT. This encodes CASSSEDSQPQHF.